This T cell receptor beta chain originates from a study of graft-versus-host responses after intestinal transplantation. The wider study: Isolated intestinal, liver-intestinal, or multivisceral transplants had been given to the recipients. Anti-thymocyte globulin induction preceded approximately three years of tacrolimus and steroid maintenance in all recipients.

CDR1 is LGHNA and CDR2 is YSLEER in the germline V gene. This CDR3 is 21 amino acids long. Repertoires were generated with immunoSEQ multiplex PCR, while TCRdb's copy carries only in-frame clones and drops some. The sample lists around 97,000 clones; 90% to 95% were seen once. In the case of this clone: Its antigen remains unknown. A junction end diverges from the germline sequence, so it may reflect a read error.

The chain is built from TRBV4-3 and TRBJ2-1; TRBD2 matches 12 bases. This sample comprised unstimulated CD4+ T cells sorted from spleen or lymph node cells, obtained before transplant. This clonotype was sampled from a human donor who was the organ donor for an intestinal transplant. Here the CDR3 reads CASSQERLAGDPRVSYNEQLF. CDR3 coding DNA: TGCGCCAGCAGCCAAGAACGACTAGCGGGGGACCCAAGGGTTTCCTACAATGAGCAGCTCTTC.